This T cell receptor (beta chain) was identified in a study of PD-1 blockade in classical Hodgkin lymphoma. The overall study: It was nivolumab at 3 mg/kg, given intravenously every 2 weeks, that patients received.

Clones were sequenced by immunoSEQ multiplex PCR, and TCRdb holds only the in-frame ones, with some missing. Here the sample spans tens of thousands of clones, 90% being singletons. This clone was observed once. Its antigen remains unknown. Germline assignment: CDR1 SGHVS and CDR2 FNYEAQ. Trimming cost V 1 base and J 3 bases; bases outside gene matches: 6. The CDR3 has 15 amino acids. Overall study results and limits: Only CD4+ TCR diversity, not CD8+, had risen significantly by C4D1.

Indicated time point: cycle 4 day 1 (C4D1), after 6 weeks of nivolumab. Every patient had relapsed following autologous stem cell transplantation, and cohorts differed in brentuximab vedotin exposure. This chain uses TRBV7-6 with TRBJ2-7; TRBD1 matches at 7 bases. The origin of this receptor is a human donor with classical Hodgkin lymphoma. Source: peripheral blood mononuclear cells (PBMCs), taken before the fourth cycle of nivolumab. This CDR3 reads CASSLDPTGNYEQYF. Here the CDR3 DNA reads TGTGCCAGCAGCTTAGATCCGACAGGGAACTACGAGCAGTACTTC.